The 24 T cell receptor beta chains reported below all come from one sample, sequenced in a study of PD-L1 blockade in urothelial cancer. Sequencing used immunoSEQ multiplex PCR; TCRdb keeps in-frame clones, though not all of them. The table has about 84,000 clones, approximately 91% seen once. The starting material was PBMCs, obtained around atezolizumab (anti-PD-L1) treatment. These receptors were collected from a man in his sixties with urothelial cancer.

The sample holds one count of this clone. The V gene is TRBV28, the J gene TRBJ1-4, with 10 bases lining up with TRBD1. Germline lookup yields CDR1 MDHEN and CDR2 SYDVKM. J lost 10 bases, V lost 7 bases, and 6 bases had no gene match. This CDR3 is built from 13 residues. CDR3 sequence reads: CASMTGGMVKLFF. The CDR3 nucleotides are TGTGCCAGCATGACAGGGGGCATGGTAAAACTGTTTTTT.

The rearrangement links TRBV7-6 to TRBJ1-1, with D tentatively TRBD1 (6 bases). The V gene lost 5 bases and the J gene lost 1 base, with 11 bases spanning the gap. The CDR3 totals 14 residues. Germline V CDR1 and CDR2: SGHVS, FNYEAQ. Written as DNA, the CDR3 is TGTGCCAGCAGCGCTCAGACAGGGAACACTGAAGCTTTCTTT. This translates into CASSAQTGNTEAFF.

The rearrangement uses TRBV28 and TRBJ2-7, with 8 bases that match TRBD1. V shed 6 bases and J 6 bases; nucleotides not matched to a gene: 10. Germline CDR1 and CDR2: MDHEN and SYDVKM. This CDR3 is 14 amino acids long. CDR3 coding DNA: TGTGCCAGCAGGAGCCTGACAGGGGTGAGCGAGCAGTACTTC. As protein: CASRSLTGVSEQYF.

The V gene is TRBV2, the J gene TRBJ1-2; D call uncertain. The V and J ends lost 5 bases and 8 bases respectively, with 15 bases between them. Germline CDR1 reads SNHLY; CDR2 reads FYNNEI. This CDR3 spans 13 amino acids. The CDR3 spells CASSISEVRGYTF. CDR3 in DNA: TGTGCCAGCAGTATTTCAGAAGTGAGGGGCTACACCTTC.

J is TRBJ2-1 and V is TRBV15; TRBD2 agrees at 9 bases. The CDR3 contains 15 residues. The junction had 7 bases not matched to a gene; V was cut back by 6 bases and J by 4 bases. Germline lookup yields CDR1 LNHNV and CDR2 YYDKDF (reference sequence). In nucleotides, the CDR3 is TGTGCCACCAGATTAGGACTAGCGACTTACAATGAGCAGTTCTTC. Its protein product is CATRLGLATYNEQFF.

V usage is TRBV7-9 and J usage is TRBJ1-3; no definite D call. CDR3 length equals 13 residues. Germline CDR1 SEHNR, CDR2 FQNEAQ (reference sequence). V lost 5 bases, J lost 3 bases, and 8 bases lay in between. DNA for the CDR3: TGTGCCAGCAGCCCCCCATTTGGAAACACCATATATTTT. Translating gives CASSPPFGNTIYF.

The J gene is TRBJ2-7, the V gene TRBV19; the match to TRBD2 covers 7 bases. CDR3 length: 16 residues. Germline V CDR1 and CDR2: LNHDA, SQIVND (reference sequence). The V gene end was trimmed by 5 bases and the J gene end by 5 bases; junction bases not matched to a gene: 15. CDR3 in DNA: TGTGCCAGTAGTCCCCTTGGGGAGGGGCTTGAGGACGAGCAGTACTTC. Amino acid sequence: CASSPLGEGLEDEQYF.

The chain couples TRBV9 to TRBJ1-2; possibly TRBD1 for D (6 bases). The germline V gene encodes CDR1 SGDLS and CDR2 YYNGEE. The CDR3 is made up of 15 amino acids. V lost 1 base to trimming and J lost 2 bases, with 12 bases between them. The CDR3 protein is CASSVQAGQNYGYTF. CDR3 DNA: TGTGCCAGCAGCGTACAGGCAGGACAGAACTATGGCTACACCTTC.

This clone was found once. This sequence joins TRBV30 and TRBJ2-3, with 10 bases matching TRBD2. CDR1 is GTSNPN and CDR2 is SVGIG in the germline V gene (reference sequence). The CDR3 has 11 amino acids. The V gene end was trimmed by 4 bases and the J gene end by 9 bases; junction bases not matched to a gene: 1. CDR3 DNA sequence: TGTGCCTGGAAAGCGGGAGGGACGCAGTATTTT. It codes for CAWKAGGTQYF.

The genes are TRBV7-9 and TRBJ2-7; 9 positions agree with TRBD1. Germline assignment: CDR1 SEHNR and CDR2 FQNEAQ (reference sequence). The CDR3 has 15 residues. V shed 5 bases and J 6 bases; nucleotides not matched to a gene: 11. CDR3 bases: TGTGCCAGCAGCCTACTCTCGGACAGGGGAGGCGAGCAGTACTTC. Protein product: CASSLLSDRGGEQYF.

This clone occurred once. The DNA of the CDR3 is TGTGCCAGCAGCTTTAGGGGAGGGGGCACTGAAGCTTTCTTT. It specifies CASSFRGGGTEAFF. This chain links TRBV5-4 with TRBJ1-1; possible D gene TRBD1, 6 bases. Germline lookup yields CDR1 SGHNT and CDR2 YYREEE (reference sequence). This CDR3 is 14 amino acids long. The V and J ends lost 2 bases and 4 bases respectively, with 12 bases between them.

V and J are TRBV29-1 and TRBJ1-5; D possibly corresponds to TRBD1 (5 bases). This CDR3 has 13 residues. Trimming cost V 7 bases and J 2 bases, with 12 bases left between them. Per germline, CDR1 SQVTM and CDR2 ANQGSEA. The CDR3 DNA follows: TGCAGCGCCCGGGACTCGGGCAATCAGCCCCAGCATTTT. Protein: CSARDSGNQPQHF. Based on the CDR3 plus reference TRBV29-1 and TRBJ1-5, the full variable domain is SAVISQKPSRDICQRGTSLTIQCQVDSQVTMMFWYRQQPGQSLTLIATANQGSEATYESGFVIDKFPISRPNLTFSTLTVSNMSPEDSSIYLCSARDSGNQPQHFGDGTRLSIL.

This clone showed up just once. The chain has TRBV9 and TRBJ1-6; D is uncertain. With 2 bases removed from V and 9 bases from J, the gap between germline ends came to 18 bases. This CDR3 spans 16 amino acids. The germline V gene encodes CDR1 SGDLS and CDR2 YYNGEE. The CDR3 nucleotides read TGTGCCAGCAGCGTCTCCTTAGACGTGAGAGGTTCACCCCTCCACTTT. It yields the protein CASSVSLDVRGSPLHF. The full variable domain, with the rest looked up from reference TRBV9 and TRBJ1-6, is DSGVTQTPKHLITATGQRVTLRCSPRSGDLSVYWYQQSLDQGLQFLIQYYNGEERAKGNILERFSAQQFPDLHSELNLSSLELGDSALYFCASSVSLDVRGSPLHFGNGTRLTVT.

The genes are TRBV4-2 and TRBJ1-1; D is possibly TRBD1 (6 bases). Germline-derived CDR1 and CDR2 are LGHNA and YNFKEQ. The CDR3 spans 17 residues. V lost 4 bases to trimming and J lost 1 base, with 19 bases between them. CDR3 DNA: TGTGCCAGCAGCCTCAACCCAGGGCGGACAGCGAACACTGAAGCTTTCTTT. Its protein product is CASSLNPGRTANTEAFF.

J is TRBJ2-2 and V is TRBV29-1; maybe TRBD1 (6 bases). V lost 3 bases and J lost 1, with 9 bases in between. The CDR3 runs 14 residues. Looked up from germline, CDR1 is SQVTM and CDR2 is ANQGSEA. CDR3 nucleotide sequence: TGCAGCGTTGATCAGGGGTTGAACACCGGGGAGCTGTTTTTT. It is translated as CSVDQGLNTGELFF.

The rearrangement uses TRBV7-3 and TRBJ2-1, with 8 bases aligning to TRBD2. The CDR3 has 15 residues. The trim removed 3 bases at V and 4 bases at J, leaving 5 bases unmatched. From germline, CDR1 is SGHTA and CDR2 FQGTGA. CDR3 coding DNA: TGTGCCAGCAGCTTCGGGGGGGCCAGTTACAATGAGCAGTTCTTC. Translating it yields CASSFGGASYNEQFF.

This chain links TRBV7-9 with TRBJ2-6; 7 nucleotides match TRBD1. The CDR3 has 19 amino acids. Looked up from germline, CDR1 is SEHNR and CDR2 is FQNEAQ (reference sequence). V trimming: 4 bases; J trimming: 0 bases; junction bases outside the gene matches: 12. As DNA, the CDR3 is TGTGCCAGCAGCTCTGCACAGGGGTGGAGCACCTCTGGGGCCAACGTCCTGACTTTC. This sequence encodes CASSSAQGWSTSGANVLTF.

The table lists this clone with a count of one. J is TRBJ1-2 and V is TRBV19; D perhaps matches TRBD1 (6 bases). The CDR3 consists of 14 residues. V lost 3 bases and J lost 8, with 16 bases in between. The germline CDR1 and CDR2 sequences are LNHDA and SQIVND (reference sequence). This CDR3 reads CASSMTGTTGGYTF. In DNA form, the CDR3 reads TGTGCCAGTAGTATGACAGGAACTACCGGGGGCTACACCTTC.

The genes are TRBV30 and TRBJ1-3; D not resolved. The CDR3 contains 12 residues. Germline V gives CDR1 GTSNPN, CDR2 SVGIG (reference sequence). The germline V and J ends were trimmed by 2 bases and 4 bases, with 6 bases remaining between them. The CDR3 region is CAWSIGGNTIYF. DNA of the CDR3: TGTGCCTGGAGTATTGGCGGAAACACCATATATTTT.

The J gene is TRBJ1-6, the V gene TRBV2; 9 positions agree with TRBD1. Germline CDR1 SNHLY, CDR2 FYNNEI. This CDR3 is built from 14 residues. The V gene end was trimmed by 6 bases and the J gene end by 8 bases; junction bases not matched to a gene: 5. The CDR3 loop reads CASSSDRGDSPLHF. In nucleotides, the CDR3 is TGTGCCAGCAGCTCAGACAGGGGGGATTCACCCCTCCACTTT. Full variable domain (outside the CDR3, taken from reference TRBV2 and TRBJ1-6): EPEVTQTPSHQVTQMGQEVILRCVPISNHLYFYWYRQILGQKVEFLVSFYNNEISEKSEIFDDQFSVERPDGSNFTLKIRSTKLEDSAMYFCASSSDRGDSPLHFGNGTRLTVT.

The genes are TRBV18 and TRBJ1-1; 8 bases are a match to TRBD1. The CDR3 is made up of 14 amino acids. Per germline, CDR1 KGHSH and CDR2 LQKENI. After removal of 6 bases from V and 4 bases from J, the junction contained 7 bases not matched to a gene. The CDR3 DNA reads as TGTGCCAGCTCGTTTTCGGACAGGGCCACTGAAGCTTTCTTT. Amino acid sequence: CASSFSDRATEAFF.

The rearrangement uses TRBV6-1 and TRBJ2-7; 7 nucleotides match TRBD1. The CDR3 sequence is 13 residues long. The junction had 4 bases not matched to a gene; V was cut back by 5 bases and J by 3 bases. CDR1 is MNHNS and CDR2 is SASEGT in the germline V gene. The DNA for the CDR3 is TGTGCCAGCAGTAAGACAGGGATCTACGAGCAGTACTTC. It is translated as CASSKTGIYEQYF.

The chain links TRBV6-1 to TRBJ2-5; D uncertain. Trimming stripped 2 bases from V and 4 bases from J, with 11 bases between. This CDR3 spans 14 amino acids. Germline lookup yields CDR1 MNHNS and CDR2 SASEGT. This CDR3 is CASSETAHGETQYF. Here the CDR3 DNA reads TGTGCCAGCAGTGAAACCGCCCACGGAGAGACCCAGTACTTC.

The V call is TRBV10-3, the J call TRBJ2-7; 7 nucleotides agree with TRBD2. The CDR3 runs to 14 residues. V lost 7 bases and J lost 1; bases outside the gene matches: 7. Germline CDR1 is ENHRY and CDR2 is SYGVKD. The CDR3 protein is CAITDRTSSYEQYF. For the CDR3, the DNA is TGTGCCATCACCGACCGGACTAGTTCCTACGAGCAGTACTTC.